This T cell receptor (beta chain) originates from a study of regulatory T cells in long-lasting Graves disease. The ends were cut back, 4 bases at V and 0 bases at J, with 21 bases in the middle. This CDR3 is built from 18 residues. The germline gives CDR1 MDHEN, CDR2 SYDVKM. In this sample, this clonotype turned up many times. The time point here: newly diagnosed GD, antithyroid drugs for less than 3 months. RNA isolated from PBMCs was used to make the TCR library. Library construction for TCR beta used iRepertoire HTBI primers and Arm-PCR of CDR3 regions. TCRdb itself ran the multiplex PCR reads through MiXCR, one entry per CDR3 protein. Of hundreds of thousands of distinct CDR3 sequences in the sample, roughly 15% are singletons; the top ten hold around a sixth. These same records also appear under a second study, on T cells in Graves' hyperthyroidism and ophthalmopathy. From that paper: Separation of ophthalmopathy from stable hyperthyroidism was achieved by a 13 V-J model.

The sequencing here drew on peripheral blood mononuclear cells (PBMCs), taken at new diagnosis, from a patient treated with antithyroid drugs. The chain is built from TRBV28 and TRBJ1-2; D might be TRBD1 (6 bases). This TCR came from a woman aged 25 to 39 with Graves disease. This chain's CDR3 is CASSSGLQGNDPNYGYTF. CDR3 DNA: TGTGCCAGCAGTTCGGGCCTACAGGGCAATGATCCTAACTATGGCTACACCTTC.